The subject of this entry is one TCR beta chain. This sample is part of a study of blood T cell repertoires in COVID-19. Study-wide context: Whether acute or convalescent, the COVID-19 samples came from the United States, Italy and Spain.

In Seattle, patients joined the study during active infection and were tracked longitudinally. In the study's own analysis: Cell counts per sample came from amplifying reference gene primers. Clones were sequenced by immunoSEQ multiplex PCR, and TCRdb holds only the in-frame ones, with some missing. V and J calls and clone size follow that table, whereas D and trimming were derived from the DNA. The sample consists of 250,000 to 400,000 clones, around 88% of them appearing once. Germline-derived CDR1 and CDR2 are SGHNT and YENEEA. After removal of 0 bases from V and 7 bases from J, the junction contained 5 bases not matched to a gene. CDR3 size: 16 residues.

The TCR originated in a woman aged 30 to 39 with COVID-19, enrolled during active disease. V usage is TRBV11-3 and J usage is TRBJ2-1; 11 nucleotides line up with TRBD2. Source material: peripheral blood. DNA of the CDR3: TGTGCCAGCAGCTTAGATAGTAGCGGGGGGGAAAATGAGCAGTTCTTC. Translation: CASSLDSSGGENEQFF.